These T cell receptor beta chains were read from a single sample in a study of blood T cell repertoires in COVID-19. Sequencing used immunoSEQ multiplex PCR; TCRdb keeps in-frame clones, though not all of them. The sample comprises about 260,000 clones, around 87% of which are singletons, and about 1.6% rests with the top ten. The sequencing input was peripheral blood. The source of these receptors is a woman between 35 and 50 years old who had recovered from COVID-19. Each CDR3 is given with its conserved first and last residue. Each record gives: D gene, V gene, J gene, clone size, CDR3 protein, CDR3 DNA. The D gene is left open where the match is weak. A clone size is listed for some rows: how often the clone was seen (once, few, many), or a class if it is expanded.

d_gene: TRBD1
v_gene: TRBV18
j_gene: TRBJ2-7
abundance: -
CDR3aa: CASSPRWTGAYEQYF
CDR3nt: TGTGCCAGCTCACCACGCTGGACAGGGGCCTACGAGCAGTACTTC

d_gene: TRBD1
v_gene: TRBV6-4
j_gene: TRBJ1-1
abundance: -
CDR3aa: CARDRPHNLNTEAFF
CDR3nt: TGTGCCAGGGACAGGCCCCACAATTTGAACACTGAAGCTTTCTTT

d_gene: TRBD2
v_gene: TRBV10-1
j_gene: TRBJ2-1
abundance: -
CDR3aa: CASSDGTSVYEQFF
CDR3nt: TGCGCCAGCAGTGATGGGACTAGCGTCTATGAGCAGTTCTTC

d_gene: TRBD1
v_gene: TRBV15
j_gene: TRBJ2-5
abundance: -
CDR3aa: CATRRTGEGETQYF
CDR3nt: TGTGCCACCAGAAGGACAGGGGAGGGAGAGACCCAGTACTTC

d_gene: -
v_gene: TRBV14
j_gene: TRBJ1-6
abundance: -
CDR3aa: CASSQGRGFSSPLHF
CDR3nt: TGTGCCAGCAGCCAAGGCCGGGGTTTTTCTTCACCCCTCCACTTT

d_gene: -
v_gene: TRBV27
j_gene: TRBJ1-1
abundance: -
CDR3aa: CASSFRRTNSEAFF
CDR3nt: TGTGCCAGCAGTTTCAGGAGGACCAACTCTGAAGCTTTCTTT

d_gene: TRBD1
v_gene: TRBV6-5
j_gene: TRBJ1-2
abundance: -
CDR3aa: CASSSTGNWANYGYTF
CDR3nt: TGTGCCAGCAGTTCGACAGGGAACTGGGCTAACTATGGCTACACCTTC

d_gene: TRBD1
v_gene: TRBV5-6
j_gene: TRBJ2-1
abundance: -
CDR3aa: CASSLSWTGGNEQFF
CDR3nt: TGTGCCAGCAGCCTATCCTGGACAGGAGGAAATGAGCAGTTCTTC

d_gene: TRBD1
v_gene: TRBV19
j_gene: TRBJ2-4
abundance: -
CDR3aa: CASTKGGQGRAKNIQYF
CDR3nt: TGTGCCAGTACCAAAGGCGGACAGGGCAGGGCCAAAAACATTCAGTACTTC

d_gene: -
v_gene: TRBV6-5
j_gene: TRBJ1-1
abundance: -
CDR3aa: CASRGASSAEAFF
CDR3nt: TGTGCCAGCAGAGGGGCCTCCAGCGCTGAAGCTTTCTTT

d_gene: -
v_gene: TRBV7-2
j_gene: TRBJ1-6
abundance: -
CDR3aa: CASSLGQGSNSPLHF
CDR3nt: TGTGCCAGCAGCTTAGGGCAGGGTAGTAATTCACCCCTCCACTTT

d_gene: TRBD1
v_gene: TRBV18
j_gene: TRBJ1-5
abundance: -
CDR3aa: CASSPGQGGQPQHF
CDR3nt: TGTGCCAGCTCACCGGGACAGGGGGGACAGCCCCAGCATTTT

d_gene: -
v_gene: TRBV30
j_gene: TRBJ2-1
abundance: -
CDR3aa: CAWQAGGPYNEQFF
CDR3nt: TGTGCCTGGCAGGCAGGGGGGCCCTACAATGAGCAGTTCTTC

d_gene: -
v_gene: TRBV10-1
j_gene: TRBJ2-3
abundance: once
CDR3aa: CASSEGGAGSTQYF
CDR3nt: TGCGCCAGCAGTGAGGGGGGGGCCGGTTCTACGCAGTATTTT

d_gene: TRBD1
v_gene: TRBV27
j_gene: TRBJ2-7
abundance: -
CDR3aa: CASSSIPDRGFEQYF
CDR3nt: TGTGCCAGCAGTTCTATTCCGGACAGGGGGTTCGAGCAGTACTTC

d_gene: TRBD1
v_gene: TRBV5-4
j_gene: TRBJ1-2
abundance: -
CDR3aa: CASSSSGGGGTYGYTF
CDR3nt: TGTGCCAGCAGCTCTTCAGGGGGCGGGGGAACATATGGCTACACCTTC

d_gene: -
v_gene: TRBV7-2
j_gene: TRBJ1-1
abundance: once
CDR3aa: CATYLAVEAFF
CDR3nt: TGTGCCACTTATTTGGCAGTTGAAGCTTTCTTT

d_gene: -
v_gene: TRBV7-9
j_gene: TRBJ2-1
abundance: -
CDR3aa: CAGWSTGDEQFF
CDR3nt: TGTGCCGGGTGGTCGACGGGGGATGAGCAGTTCTTC

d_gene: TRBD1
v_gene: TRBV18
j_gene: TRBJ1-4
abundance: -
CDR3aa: CASSPLGQGPEKLFF
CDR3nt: TGTGCCAGCTCACCGTTGGGACAGGGTCCCGAAAAACTGTTTTTT

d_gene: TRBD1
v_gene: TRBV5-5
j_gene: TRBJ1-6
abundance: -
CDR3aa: CASSLRTGTGLSPLHF
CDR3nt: TGTGCCAGCAGTTTACGAACCGGGACAGGTCTCTCACCCCTCCACTTT

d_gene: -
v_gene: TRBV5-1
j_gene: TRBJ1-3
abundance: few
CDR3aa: CASSLERYSGNTIYF
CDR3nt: TGCGCCAGCAGCTTGGAGCGGTACTCTGGAAACACCATATATTTT

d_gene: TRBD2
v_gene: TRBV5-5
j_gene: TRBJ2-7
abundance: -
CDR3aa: CASSRGPGGRPYEQYF
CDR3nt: TGTGCCAGCAGCAGGGGCCCGGGGGGGCGCCCCTACGAGCAGTACTTC

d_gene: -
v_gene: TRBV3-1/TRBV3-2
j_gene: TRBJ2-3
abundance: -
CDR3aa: CASSQDSRGDFTDTQYF
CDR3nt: TGTGCCAGCAGCCAAGATTCGCGGGGAGATTTCACAGATACGCAGTATTTT

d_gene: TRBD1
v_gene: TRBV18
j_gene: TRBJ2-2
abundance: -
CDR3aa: CASSPTGGLRTGELFF
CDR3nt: TGTGCCAGCTCGCCTACAGGGGGCCTGCGGACCGGGGAGCTGTTTTTT

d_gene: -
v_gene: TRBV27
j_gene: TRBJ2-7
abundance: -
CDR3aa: CASSPSAGEGAYEQYF
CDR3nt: TGTGCCAGCAGTCCCTCTGCAGGGGAAGGAGCTTACGAGCAGTACTTC

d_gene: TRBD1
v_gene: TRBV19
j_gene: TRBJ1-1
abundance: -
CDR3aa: CASKGGDHRTTEAFF
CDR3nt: TGTGCCAGTAAAGGGGGCGATCATAGAACAACTGAAGCTTTCTTT

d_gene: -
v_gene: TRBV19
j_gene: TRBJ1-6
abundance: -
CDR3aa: CASSKLNNSPLHF
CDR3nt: TGTGCCAGTAGTAAGCTCAATAATTCACCCCTCCACTTT

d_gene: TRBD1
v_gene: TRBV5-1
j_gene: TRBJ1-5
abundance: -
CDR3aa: CASSKGTGGSNQPQHF
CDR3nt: TGCGCCAGCAGCAAGGGGACAGGGGGTAGCAATCAGCCCCAGCATTTT